One sample yielded the 4 T cell receptor beta chains listed below, sequenced in a study of blood T cell repertoires in COVID-19. Sequenced by immunoSEQ multiplex PCR; TCRdb stores in-frame clones only, minus some. The table has 150,000 to 200,000 clones, roughly 82% seen once. The source material was PBMCs or T cells enriched from blood (not recorded which). These receptors came from a woman aged 60-75 years with acute COVID-19.

This chain joins TRBV19 and TRBJ2-4, with 13 bases that match TRBD2. The CDR3 has 17 residues. Trimming removed 1 base from V and 4 bases from J; junction bases left unmatched: 4. Germline CDR1 is LNHDA and CDR2 is SQIVND (reference sequence). Here the CDR3 reads CASSIGRTSGSKNIQYF. CDR3 sequence (DNA): TGTGCCAGTAGTATAGGAAGGACTAGCGGGAGTAAAAACATTCAGTACTTC.

The chain joins TRBV24-1 to TRBJ2-5; unclear D gene. Germline V gene lookup returns CDR1 KGHDR and CDR2 SFDVKD. CDR3 length: 13 amino acids. Between the trimmed V and J ends, which lost 5 bases and 0 bases, there was a span of 6 bases. Written as DNA, the CDR3 is TGTGCCACCAGTGCGCGGCACCAAGAGACCCAGTACTTC. Translation: CATSARHQETQYF.

The V and J genes are TRBV7-9 and TRBJ2-2; D unclear. Germline CDR1 and CDR2: SEHNR and FQNEAQ (reference sequence). The CDR3 is made up of 12 amino acids. With 3 bases removed from V and 7 bases from J, the gap between germline ends came to 6 bases. The CDR3 spells CASSLGIGELFF. As DNA, the CDR3 is TGTGCCAGCAGCTTGGGCATCGGGGAGCTGTTTTTT.

This clone was seen a single time. V usage is TRBV6-5 and J usage is TRBJ1-4; the match to TRBD1 covers 10 bases. The germline CDR1 and CDR2 sequences are MNHEY and SVGAGI. V was pared by 9 bases and J by 6 bases, with 10 bases of the junction left unmatched. The CDR3 runs 15 residues. CDR3 sequence reads: CASNHPGQGHEKLFF. The CDR3 DNA follows: TGTGCCAGTAATCATCCGGGACAGGGGCATGAAAAACTGTTTTTT.